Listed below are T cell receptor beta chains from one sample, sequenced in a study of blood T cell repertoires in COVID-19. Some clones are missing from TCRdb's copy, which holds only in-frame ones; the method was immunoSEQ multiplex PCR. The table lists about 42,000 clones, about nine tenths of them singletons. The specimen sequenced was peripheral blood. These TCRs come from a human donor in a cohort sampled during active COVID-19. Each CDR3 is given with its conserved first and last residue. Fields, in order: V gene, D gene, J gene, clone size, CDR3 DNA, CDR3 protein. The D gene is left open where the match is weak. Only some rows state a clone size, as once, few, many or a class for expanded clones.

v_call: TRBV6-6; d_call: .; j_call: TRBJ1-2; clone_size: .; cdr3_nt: TGTGCCAGCAGTTACTCAGCAGGGGCCTATGGCTACACCTTC; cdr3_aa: CASSYSAGAYGYTF
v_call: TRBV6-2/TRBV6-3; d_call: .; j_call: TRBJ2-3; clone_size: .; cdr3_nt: TGTGCCAGCAGTTCCAGGGGGGCCTTTGATACGCAGTATTTT; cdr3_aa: CASSSRGAFDTQYF
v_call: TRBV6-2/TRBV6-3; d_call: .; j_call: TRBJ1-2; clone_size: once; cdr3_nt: TGTGCCAGCAGTTATACAGTCTCCAGTGGCTACACCTTC; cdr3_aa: CASSYTVSSGYTF
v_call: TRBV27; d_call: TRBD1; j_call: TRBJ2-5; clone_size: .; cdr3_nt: TGTGCCAGCAGTTTAAGCAGGGGGCGGGAGACCCAGTACTTC; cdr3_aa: CASSLSRGRETQYF
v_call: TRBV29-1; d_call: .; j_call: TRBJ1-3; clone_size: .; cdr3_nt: TGTGGCGGACAGCTTTCTGGAAACACCATATATTTT; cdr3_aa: CGGQLSGNTIYF
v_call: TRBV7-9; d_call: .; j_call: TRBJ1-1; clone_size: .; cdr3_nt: TGTGCCAGCAGCTTAGTACGGACTGAAGCTTTCTTT; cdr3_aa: CASSLVRTEAFF
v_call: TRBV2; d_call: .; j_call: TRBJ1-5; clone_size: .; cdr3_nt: TGTGCCAGCAAGTCGGACGCCCGAGGGAGCAATCAGCCCCAGCATTTT; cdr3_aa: CASKSDARGSNQPQHF
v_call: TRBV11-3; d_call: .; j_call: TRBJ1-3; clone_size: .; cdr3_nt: TGTGCCAGCAGCCCGGGTGGAAACACCATATATTTT; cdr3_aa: CASSPGGNTIYF
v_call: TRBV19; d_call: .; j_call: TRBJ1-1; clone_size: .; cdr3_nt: TGTGCCAGTAGTGAAACAGGGTCGAGTGAAGCTTTCTTT; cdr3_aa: CASSETGSSEAFF
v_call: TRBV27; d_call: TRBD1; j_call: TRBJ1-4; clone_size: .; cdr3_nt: TGTGCCAGCAGTACAGGGACAGGGGTCTTAACTAATGAAAAACTGTTTTTT; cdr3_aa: CASSTGTGVLTNEKLFF
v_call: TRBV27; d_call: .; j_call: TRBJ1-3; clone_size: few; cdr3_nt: TGTGCCAGCAGAATCACAGGGCAGGGAAACACCATATATTTT; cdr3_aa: CASRITGQGNTIYF
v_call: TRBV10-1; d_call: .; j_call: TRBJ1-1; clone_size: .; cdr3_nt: TGCGCCAGCAGTGAGTCGCGAACGGCGGGCTACACTGAAGCTTTCTTT; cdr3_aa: CASSESRTAGYTEAFF
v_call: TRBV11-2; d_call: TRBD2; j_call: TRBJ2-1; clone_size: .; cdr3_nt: TGTGCCAGCAGCTTACGTCTGGCTAGCGGGGGACTCGGCGGCAATGAGCAGTTCTTC; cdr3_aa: CASSLRLASGGLGGNEQFF
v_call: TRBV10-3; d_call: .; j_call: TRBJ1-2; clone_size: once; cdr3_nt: TGTGCCATCAGTGGTATGCAGAGAACAGTAGAGGGCTACACCTTC; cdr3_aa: CAISGMQRTVEGYTF
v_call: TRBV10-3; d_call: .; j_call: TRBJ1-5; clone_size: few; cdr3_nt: TGTGCCATCACCCAGGGACTCAATCAGCCCCAGCATTTT; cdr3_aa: CAITQGLNQPQHF
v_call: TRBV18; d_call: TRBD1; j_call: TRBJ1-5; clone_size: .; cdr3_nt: TGTGCCAGCTCACCACCAAGGGACAGTGATCAGCCCCAGCATTTT; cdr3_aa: CASSPPRDSDQPQHF
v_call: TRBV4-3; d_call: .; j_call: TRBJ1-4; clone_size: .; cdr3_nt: TGCGCCAGCAGCCAAGATCACCTCTCGGCTAATGAAAAACTGTTTTTT; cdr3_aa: CASSQDHLSANEKLFF
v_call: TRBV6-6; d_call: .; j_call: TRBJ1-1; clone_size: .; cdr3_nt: TGTGCCAGCAGAAAAATACCGGAGGGCGCGGACACTGAAGCTTTCTTT; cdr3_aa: CASRKIPEGADTEAFF
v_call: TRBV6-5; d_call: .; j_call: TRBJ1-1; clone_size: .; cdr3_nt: TGTGCCAGCAGTTACAATCCGGGTGTCACTGAAGCTTTCTTT; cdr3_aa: CASSYNPGVTEAFF
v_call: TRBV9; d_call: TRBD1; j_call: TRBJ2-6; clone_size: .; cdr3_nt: TGTGCCAGCAGCGTAGAGGGGACGGGACAGGATTTCTCTGGGGCCAACGTCCTGACTTTC; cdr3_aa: CASSVEGTGQDFSGANVLTF
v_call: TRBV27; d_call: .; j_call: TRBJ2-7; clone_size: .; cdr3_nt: TGTGCCAGCAGTTTACTAGCAGGGGCCCCGGTGCCCTACGAGCAGTACTTC; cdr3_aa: CASSLLAGAPVPYEQYF
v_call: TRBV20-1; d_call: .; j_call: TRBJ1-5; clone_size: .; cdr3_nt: TGCAGTGCTATACGGGAGCAGCCCCAGCATTTT; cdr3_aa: CSAIREQPQHF
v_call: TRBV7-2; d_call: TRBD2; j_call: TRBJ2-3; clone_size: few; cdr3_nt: TGTGCCAGCAGCCCTAGCGGGGGGGCTGGGGCAGATACGCAGTATTTT; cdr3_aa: CASSPSGGAGADTQYF
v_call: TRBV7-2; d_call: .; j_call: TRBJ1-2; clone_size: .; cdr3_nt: TGTGCCAGCAGAACCCCGTGGGGCAGCTCTGGCTACACCTTC; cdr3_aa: CASRTPWGSSGYTF
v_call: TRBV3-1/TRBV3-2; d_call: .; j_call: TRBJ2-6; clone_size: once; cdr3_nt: TGTGCCAGCAGCGTGTTAGGGGCGACCTCTGGGGCCAACGTCCTGACTTTC; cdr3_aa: CASSVLGATSGANVLTF
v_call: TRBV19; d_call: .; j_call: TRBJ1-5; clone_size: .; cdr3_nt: TGTGCCAGTACTCAATGGAGGTATGGCAATCAGCCCCAGCATTTT; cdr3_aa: CASTQWRYGNQPQHF
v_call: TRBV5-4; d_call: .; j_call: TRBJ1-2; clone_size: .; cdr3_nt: TGTGCCAGCAGCCCTGACAGGAACTATGGCTACACCTTC; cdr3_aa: CASSPDRNYGYTF
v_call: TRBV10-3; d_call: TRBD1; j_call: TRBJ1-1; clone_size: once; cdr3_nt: TGTGCCATCAGTGAGGGGGGACAGGGAGGTACTGAAGCTTTCTTT; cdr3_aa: CAISEGGQGGTEAFF
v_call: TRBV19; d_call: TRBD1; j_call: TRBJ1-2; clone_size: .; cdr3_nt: TGTGCCAGTAGTATAGACGAGACAGGGTACTACTATGGCTACACCTTC; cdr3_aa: CASSIDETGYYYGYTF
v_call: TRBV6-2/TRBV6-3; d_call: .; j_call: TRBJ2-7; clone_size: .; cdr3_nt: TGTGCCAGCAGTTACGTCGGCGACAGCTACGAGCAGTACTTC; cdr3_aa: CASSYVGDSYEQYF
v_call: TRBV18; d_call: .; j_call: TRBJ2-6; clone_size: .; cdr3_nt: TGTGCCAGCTCACCACGGCAGATCTCTGGGGCCAACGTCCTGACTTTC; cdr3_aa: CASSPRQISGANVLTF
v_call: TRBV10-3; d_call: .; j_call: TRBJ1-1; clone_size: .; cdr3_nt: TGTGCCATCTGGACAGAGAACACTGAAGCTTTCTTT; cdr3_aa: CAIWTENTEAFF
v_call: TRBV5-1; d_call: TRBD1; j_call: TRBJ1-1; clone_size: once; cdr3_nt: TGCGCCAGCAGCTTGGTAGGAGTAGTTCAGGGGGGCACTGAAGCTTTCTTT; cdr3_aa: CASSLVGVVQGGTEAFF
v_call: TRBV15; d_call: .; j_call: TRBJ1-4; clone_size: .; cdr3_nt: TGTGCCACCAGCAGAGATTCGGGGGCGGGGGATGAAAAACTGTTTTTT; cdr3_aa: CATSRDSGAGDEKLFF
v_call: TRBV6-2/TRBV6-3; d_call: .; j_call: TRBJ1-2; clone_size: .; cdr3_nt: TGTGCCAGCAGTTGGGACACATATGGCTACACCTTC; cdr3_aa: CASSWDTYGYTF
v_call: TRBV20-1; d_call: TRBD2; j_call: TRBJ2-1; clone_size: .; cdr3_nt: TGCAGTGCTAGTGCCTGGGCGGGGGCCTACAATGAGCAGTTCTTC; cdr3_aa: CSASAWAGAYNEQFF
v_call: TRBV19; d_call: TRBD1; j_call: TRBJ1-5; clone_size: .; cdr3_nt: TGTGCCAGTAGTCCCGGGACAGGGATCAATCAGCCCCAGCATTTT; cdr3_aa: CASSPGTGINQPQHF
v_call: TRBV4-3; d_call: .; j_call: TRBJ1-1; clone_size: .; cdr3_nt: TGCGCCAGCAGCCAAGACCGGTTCACTGAAGCTTTCTTT; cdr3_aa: CASSQDRFTEAFF
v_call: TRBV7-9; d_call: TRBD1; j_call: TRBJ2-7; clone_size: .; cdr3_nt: TGTGCCAGCAGCTGGTCGGACAGGGTGTACGAGCAGTACTTC; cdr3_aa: CASSWSDRVYEQYF
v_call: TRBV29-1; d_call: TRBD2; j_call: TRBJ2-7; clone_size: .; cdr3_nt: TGCAGCGTTCGGGAGGCGGGGGACGCCTACGAGCAGTACTTC; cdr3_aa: CSVREAGDAYEQYF
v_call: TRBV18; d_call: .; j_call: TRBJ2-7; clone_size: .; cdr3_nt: TGTGCCAGCTCCCCCGACAGGAGCACCTACGAGCAGTACTTC; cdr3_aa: CASSPDRSTYEQYF
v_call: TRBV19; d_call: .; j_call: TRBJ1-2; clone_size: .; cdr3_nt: TGTGCCAGTAGTATGGCAGTTTCCAACTATGGCTACACCTTC; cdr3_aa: CASSMAVSNYGYTF
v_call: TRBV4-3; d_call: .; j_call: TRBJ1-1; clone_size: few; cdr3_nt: TGCGCCAGCAGCCAAGATTCAGGGGACACTGAAGCTTTCTTT; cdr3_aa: CASSQDSGDTEAFF
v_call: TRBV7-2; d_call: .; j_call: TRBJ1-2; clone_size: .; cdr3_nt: TGTGCCAGCAGCTCACCACAGGAGAACTATGGCTACACCTTC; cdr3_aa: CASSSPQENYGYTF
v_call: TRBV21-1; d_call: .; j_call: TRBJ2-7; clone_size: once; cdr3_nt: TGTGCCAGCAGCACCTATGAGGAGGACAGGGTCTGGGGCATCTACGAGCAGTACTTC; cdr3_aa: CASSTYEEDRVWGIYEQYF